A single TCR beta chain is shown here with its context. Sequencing used immunoSEQ multiplex PCR; TCRdb keeps in-frame clones, though not all of them. The top ten hold around 0.066% of the sample, which has over 400,000 clones, around 96% seen once. These data are taken from a study of shared clonotypes between healthy human individuals. CDR3 length: 17 residues. V was cut by 0 bases and J by 0 bases, with 14 bases left in between. Germline V gene data show CDR1 as MNHNS and CDR2 as SASEGT. The source material was naive CD4+ T cells sorted from blood. Subset denoted: CD45RA+ positively selected. The clonotype comes from a woman aged 25 to 39 in good health. V usage is TRBV6-1 and J usage is TRBJ1-2; no firm D call. The CDR3 region has the DNA TGTGCCAGCAGTGAAGCCGGAGGACCCGTAGCTAACTATGGCTACACCTTC. Translating it yields CASSEAGGPVANYGYTF.